The following is a T cell receptor beta chain sequence with its context. This clonotype was picked up a small number of times. Its antigen remains undetermined. No quality values exist for individual bases; no much larger clone is one base distant. This specimen belongs to a study of T cells in Graves' hyperthyroidism and ophthalmopathy (dated by TCRdb to about 2019). A note on the overall study: Peripheral blood was sampled at the time of initial diagnosis, prior to any treatment. TCR V-J signatures able to tell the groups apart were searched for in a discovery cohort of some 97 patients, of whom over 40 had Graves' ophthalmopathy and roughly 57 had stable Graves' hyperthyroidism. Prospective prediction of ophthalmopathy was tested in an independent validation cohort consisting of about 19 hyperthyroidism patients and over 15 patients who later progressed to ophthalmopathy. The approximately 100 discovery patients were divided at random into training and test sets in a 7:3 ratio. Thyroid tissue and blood T-cell repertoires from about six Graves' hyperthyroidism patients were also compared in the study. Once sampling was done, hyperthyroidism patients were given methimazole at a starting dose of 30 mg daily, whereas ophthalmopathy patients were given high-dose intravenous methylprednisolone. The paper describes TCR Vbeta CDR3 sequencing of 130 to 150 peripheral blood samples, made up of some 40 ophthalmopathy patients, around 78 hyperthyroidism patients and roughly 17 progressor patients. What the research found in general, with its limitations: In validation, the model predicted progression to ophthalmopathy with approximately 71% sensitivity and approximately 78% specificity, a median of 6.5 months before onset. Sample size was not statistically predetermined, and blinding of investigators to group allocation was not performed. Most expanded thyroid clonotypes (frequency above 0.001) were also found in blood, which suggests that blood repertoires may mirror thyroid immune responses. A 13 V-J signature model separated ophthalmopathy from stable hyperthyroidism, with approximately 86% sensitivity and 81.08% specificity in cross-validation and 80%/75% in testing.

V was cut back by 1 base and J by 0 bases, leaving a gap of 15 bases between them. There are 18 amino acids in the CDR3, from cysteine to phenylalanine inclusive. Just CDR3 DNA is preserved here, 54 bases in frame from base 1. CDR1 and CDR2 are drawn from the germline V gene: LGHNT, FRNRAP. TCR beta CDR3 regions were amplified from RNA transcripts. A first-round RT-PCR of the TCR CDR3 used the HTBI primer set with the Qiagen OneStep RT-PCR kit. Libraries were constructed in a second round of multiplex PCR, after which size selection and purification were performed. Libraries were sequenced paired-end with 100 bp reads on an Illumina HiSeq2000. In the source study's methods: SOAPnuke was used to process the raw data, removing reads that contained adapters or uncalled bases, had a mean Phred below 15, or lacked an exact match to the constant primer or identifier. High-quality paired reads were merged with COPE v1.2.5, and unique nucleotide sequences were defined as clonotypes. MiTCR v1.1 was used to align the clonotypes against IMGT TRBV, TRBD and TRBJ reference segments. The analysis included only V-J combinations with a frequency above 0.0001, which together covered 99% to 99.2% of the repertoires. A TCS score was defined as the ratio of F50 (clonal expansion) to E x V (chaos), with BLOSUM62-based TCRdist applied between CDR3 peptides within each V-J. Welch's t-statistics and random forest reduced around 550 V-J features to 13, which were used in a naive Bayes classifier (R e1071). TCRdb reprocessing: public reads trimmed at Q25 with fastp, clones called with MiXCR, in-frame beta chains kept. Each entry merges the rows of one CDR3 protein and shows their most common DNA and genes. These V and J calls rely on TCRdb rather than the paper's analysis. In this sample the table shows about 740,000 distinct CDR3 sequences, 12% to 15% of which occur a single time. The ten largest account for roughly 10% of the sample.

Stable Graves' hyperthyroidism was defined as no progression to ophthalmopathy during 18 months of follow-up. Hyperthyroidism patients were aged 18 to 65 years and newly diagnosed, with disease duration of less than 2 months. Exclusion was applied to patients with uncontrolled infections, other autoimmune diseases, pregnancy or lactation. Diagnoses relied on clinical symptoms, serum thyroxine and TRAb, thyroid ultrasound and orbital computed tomography. PBMCs were isolated from 10 ml of fresh peripheral blood by Ficoll-Paque density gradient centrifugation. Total RNA was extracted using Trizol reagent, and RNA quality was assessed on an Agilent 2100 Bioanalyzer.

The sample comprised blood. The TCR sequence derives from a woman aged 18-29 years with Graves' hyperthyroidism. The receptor chain draws on TRBV12-5 and TRBJ2-2; there is no confident call for the D gene. Read as DNA, the sequence is TGTGCTAGTGGTTTGGGACTCGACTGGTCGGCGAACACCGGGGAGCTGTTTTTT. It encodes CASGLGLDWSANTGELFF.